Listed below are T cell receptor beta chains from one sample, sequenced in a study of blood T cell repertoires in COVID-19. Generated by immunoSEQ multiplex PCR, the TCRdb table keeps only in-frame clones and is missing some. The sample has about 25,000 clones; more than 65% are singletons. The sequenced sample consisted of peripheral blood. Receptors were obtained from a middle-aged man with active or convalescent COVID-19. Each CDR3 is given with its conserved first and last residue. The order of the fields is clone size, CDR3 length, J gene, D gene, V gene, CDR3 DNA, CDR3 protein. D genes are given only for firm matches. Not all rows give a size; the values are once, few, many and, for expanded clones, a class.

.,13,TRBJ1-1,.,TRBV12-3/TRBV12-4,TGTGCCAGCAGTCAGTCACAGAACACTGAAGCTTTCTTT,CASSQSQNTEAFF
.,15,TRBJ2-3,.,TRBV6-5,TGTGCCAGCACTCGGGGGACGGTTAGCACAGATACGCAGTATTTT,CASTRGTVSTDTQYF
.,15,TRBJ1-5,TRBD1,TRBV27,TGTGCCAGCAGTTTTACAGGGGCGACCAATCAGCCCCAGCATTTT,CASSFTGATNQPQHF
once,15,TRBJ2-2,TRBD2,TRBV6-4,TGTGCCAGCAGTGACGGACTAGCGAACACCGGGGAGCTGTTTTTT,CASSDGLANTGELFF
once,16,TRBJ1-5,TRBD1,TRBV4-2,TGTGCCAGCAGCCAAGTAGTAGGACAGGGGAAGCAGCCCCAGCATTTT,CASSQVVGQGKQPQHF
.,10,TRBJ2-7,.,TRBV2,TGTGCCAGCAGTACAGGGTCCGGGTACTTC,CASSTGSGYF
.,13,TRBJ2-3,.,TRBV10-3,TGTGCCATCCAGACAGGCGAGACAGATACGCAGTATTTT,CAIQTGETDTQYF
.,15,TRBJ1-1,.,TRBV4-1,TGCGCCAGCAGCCAAGTTCGACTGCTGAACACTGAAGCTTTCTTT,CASSQVRLLNTEAFF
.,14,TRBJ1-5,.,TRBV24-1,TGTGCCACCAGTGATGCAGATAGCAATCAGCCCCAGCATTTT,CATSDADSNQPQHF
few,13,TRBJ1-4,TRBD1,TRBV9,TGTGCCAGCAGTGGGACAGTTGGTGAAAAACTGTTTTTT,CASSGTVGEKLFF
.,14,TRBJ1-6,.,TRBV10-3,TGTGCCATCGGCGGCAGGGTAAATAATTCACCCCTCCACTTT,CAIGGRVNNSPLHF
.,15,TRBJ1-5,.,TRBV19,TGTGCCAGTAGCTTAAGTCCCTATAGCAATCAGCCCCAGCATTTT,CASSLSPYSNQPQHF
.,14,TRBJ2-7,.,TRBV6-1,TGTGCCAGCAGTCATGCTTTTGAGACCTACGAGCAGTACTTC,CASSHAFETYEQYF
.,13,TRBJ2-7,TRBD2,TRBV2,TGTGCCGGCCCCGCACGGGAGGGCCACGAGCAGTACTTC,CAGPAREGHEQYF
.,15,TRBJ1-6,.,TRBV6-1,TGTGCCAGCAGTGAAATAGAGGGAGTCGGTTCACCCCTCCACTTT,CASSEIEGVGSPLHF
.,13,TRBJ1-6,.,TRBV6-5,TGTGCCAGCTCGAGGGTCTATAATTCACCCCTCCACTTT,CASSRVYNSPLHF
.,15,TRBJ2-5,TRBD2,TRBV24-1,TGTGCCACCAGTGAGAGACTAGCCGGGCGTGAGACCCAGTACTTC,CATSERLAGRETQYF
once,14,TRBJ2-5,.,TRBV5-1,TGCGCCAGCAGCTCGGGGTGGGGTCAAGAGACCCAGTACTTC,CASSSGWGQETQYF
.,15,TRBJ2-1,.,TRBV7-6,TGTGCCAGCAGCCCTTCGGGGCGGGGCAGCAATGAGCAGTTCTTC,CASSPSGRGSNEQFF
.,13,TRBJ1-2,TRBD1,TRBV10-3,TGTGCCATCACCCCCCGGACAGGGGATGGCTACACCTTC,CAITPRTGDGYTF
.,11,TRBJ2-3,.,TRBV20-1,TGCAGCCTAGTTGTGGTAGATACGCAGTATTTT,CSLVVVDTQYF
once,14,TRBJ1-5,.,TRBV10-3,TGTGCCATCAGCCCTGAGTATAGCAATCAGCCCCAGCATTTT,CAISPEYSNQPQHF
.,16,TRBJ2-7,.,TRBV6-1,TGTGCCAGCAGTGAAGCGAGGAGGGGGGGGCCCTACGAGCAGTACTTC,CASSEARRGGPYEQYF
.,16,TRBJ1-2,TRBD1,TRBV7-6,TGTGCCAGCAGCTTAGAGGGACAGGGATCGACCTATGGCTACACCTTC,CASSLEGQGSTYGYTF
.,15,TRBJ1-5,TRBD1,TRBV5-6,TGTGCCAGCAGCAGGACAGGGGTTACGGATCAGCCCCAGCATTTT,CASSRTGVTDQPQHF
.,15,TRBJ2-3,.,TRBV7-9,TGTGCCAGCAGCTTAGTAGGGGGAAGCACAGATACGCAGTATTTT,CASSLVGGSTDTQYF
.,16,TRBJ2-7,TRBD1,TRBV3-1/TRBV3-2,TGTGCCAGCAGCCGCCAGAGGGGGACAGGGATCCACGAGCAGTACTTC,CASSRQRGTGIHEQYF
.,16,TRBJ1-4,.,TRBV5-1,TGCGCCAGCAGCAAGGACCTGGGGGGAACTAATGAAAAACTGTTTTTT,CASSKDLGGTNEKLFF
.,13,TRBJ1-3,.,TRBV9,TGTGCCAGCAGCCCAGGGGATGGAAACACCATATATTTT,CASSPGDGNTIYF
few,15,TRBJ2-3,TRBD1,TRBV7-9,TGTGCCAGCAGCCATCCGGGACAGGGCGCAGATACGCAGTATTTT,CASSHPGQGADTQYF
.,17,TRBJ2-1,TRBD1,TRBV4-1,TGCGCCAGCAGCCAGGGGATAGGGCAGGGGGCAAGATATGAGCAGTTCTTC,CASSQGIGQGARYEQFF
.,15,TRBJ2-5,TRBD2,TRBV4-1,TGCGCCAGCAGCCCCCTGACTAGCGGGACGGAGACCCAGTACTTC,CASSPLTSGTETQYF
.,14,TRBJ1-1,.,TRBV27,TGTGCCAGCAGTTTATCGGACAGCCACACTGAAGCTTTCTTT,CASSLSDSHTEAFF
.,15,TRBJ2-1,TRBD2,TRBV24-1,TGTGCCACCAGCCCTCTAGCGGTAGGAGACGGTGAGCAGTTCTTC,CATSPLAVGDGEQFF
.,15,TRBJ2-1,TRBD2,TRBV7-3,TGTGCCAGCAGCCGAGAGACTAGCGTTTACAATGAGCAGTTCTTC,CASSRETSVYNEQFF
.,13,TRBJ1-1,TRBD1,TRBV19,TGTGCCAGTAGTAGCCTTACAGGGGCGAGAGCTTTCTTT,CASSSLTGARAFF
.,14,TRBJ2-5,TRBD1,TRBV29-1,TGCAGCGTTGAATCGGACAGGGCGAAAGAGACCCAGTACTTC,CSVESDRAKETQYF
.,16,TRBJ2-5,.,TRBV11-2,TGTGCCAGCAGTCCCACCCGGGGACAATTTATAGAGACCCAGTACTTC,CASSPTRGQFIETQYF
once,15,TRBJ1-3,.,TRBV19,TGTGCCAGTAGTATCCGACTGTTGGCCGGAAACACCATATATTTT,CASSIRLLAGNTIYF
.,13,TRBJ1-2,.,TRBV7-8,TGTGCCAGCAGTCCAGACAGATACTATGGCTACACCTTC,CASSPDRYYGYTF
.,14,TRBJ2-7,.,TRBV27,TGTGCCAGCACCCCGATCGGATCAGGGTTAGAGCAGTACTTC,CASTPIGSGLEQYF
.,18,TRBJ2-6,.,TRBV24-1,TGTGCCACCAGTGATTCCGAGACTAGTGAATCTGGGGCCAACGTCCTGACTTTC,CATSDSETSESGANVLTF
once,15,TRBJ2-1,TRBD2,TRBV11-2,TGTGCCAGCAGCTTAACTAGCGGGGAATACAATGAGCAGTTCTTC,CASSLTSGEYNEQFF
.,17,TRBJ2-2,TRBD2,TRBV10-1,TGCGCCAGAACCGTCGGGGGGTTGGGGGACTACACCGGGGAGCTGTTTTTT,CARTVGGLGDYTGELFF